These 24 T cell receptor beta chains were all obtained from the same sample, sequenced in a study of CD8 T cells in Susac syndrome. Random hexamers primed reverse transcription of roughly 0.45 to 1 ug RNA. TCRdb redid the calling of the immunoSEQ multiplex PCR reads with MiXCR, one entry per CDR3 protein. The sample includes about 130,000 distinct CDR3 sequences, over 80% of them seen just once. Specimen: CD8+ T cells from PBMCs. The receptor set was obtained from a human donor with multiple sclerosis.

This sequence joins TRBV19 and TRBJ1-4; 7 positions match TRBD1. Trimming at V came to 6 bases and at J to 8 bases, leaving 12 bases not matched to a gene. The CDR3 spans 15 residues. Germline CDR1 LNHDA, CDR2 SQIVND (reference sequence). Here the CDR3 DNA reads TGTGCCAGTAGACCTTCGACAGGGACGTGGGAAAAACTGTTTTTT. Protein product: CASRPSTGTWEKLFF.

A single count supports this clonotype. The rearrangement joins TRBV7-9 to TRBJ2-7, with a weak D call TRBD1 (6 bases). The V end was cut by 5 bases, the J end by 4 bases, with 9 bases between. The CDR3 extends over 12 amino acids. The germline CDR1 and CDR2 sequences are SEHNR and FQNEAQ (reference sequence). The DNA for the CDR3 is TGTGCCAGCAGCGCAGGGGATTACGAGCAGTACGTC. Encoded protein: CASSAGDYEQYV.

This chain uses TRBV5-8 with TRBJ2-1; the D is unclear. V lost 9 bases and J lost 2, with 6 bases in between. The CDR3 has 11 amino acids. CDR1 and CDR2 from the germline V gene are SGHTS and YDEGEE. This CDR3 is CATRTYNEQFF. The CDR3 DNA reads as TGTGCCACCAGGACCTACAATGAGCAGTTCTTC.

This clonotype was recorded once. The chain combines TRBV5-6 with TRBJ1-1, with D unresolved. CDR1 and CDR2 from the germline V gene are SGHDT and YYEEEE. CDR3 size: 15 residues. The V and J ends lost 4 bases and 1 base respectively, with 14 bases between them. CDR3 amino acids: CASSLKSSRNTEAFF. CDR3 sequence (DNA): TGTGCCAGCAGCCTTAAGTCGTCCAGGAACACTGAAGCTTTCTTT.

The chain carries TRBV24-1 and TRBJ2-1, with D possibly TRBD1 on 6 matching bases. With 8 bases removed from V and 6 bases from J, the gap between germline ends came to 22 bases. This CDR3 has 16 residues. Germline V gives CDR1 KGHDR, CDR2 SFDVKD. As DNA, the CDR3 is TGTGCCACCATGACGGTCGGTCAGGGGATCTCCAATGAGCAGTTCTTC. This translates into CATMTVGQGISNEQFF.

This clonotype was recorded once. The rearrangement uses TRBV28 and TRBJ1-2; 7 nucleotides match TRBD1. Germline V gives CDR1 MDHEN, CDR2 SYDVKM. Trimming took 6 bases from V and 3 from J; bases not matched to a gene: 10. This CDR3 has 15 amino acids. The DNA for the CDR3 is TGTGCCAGCAGATCCACAGGGGAGTTGGACTATGGCTACACCTTC. Amino acids: CASRSTGELDYGYTF.

The chain joins TRBV19 to TRBJ2-5; 10 bases agree with TRBD1. Germline CDR1 and CDR2: LNHDA and SQIVND (reference sequence). V lost 5 bases, J lost 12 bases, and 3 bases stayed unmatched. This CDR3 has 11 amino acids. CDR3 coding DNA: TGTGCCAGTAGTCAAGGGACAGGGGAGTACTTC. It encodes CASSQGTGEYF.

The chain couples TRBV7-2 to TRBJ1-1; no clear D. The germline CDR1 and CDR2 sequences are SGHTA and FQGNSA. The CDR3 is made up of 15 amino acids. V dropped 5 bases and J dropped 0 bases, with 13 bases sitting between them. CDR3 residues: CASSPWEGLNTEAFF. The CDR3 coding sequence is TGTGCCAGCAGCCCGTGGGAGGGCTTGAACACTGAAGCTTTCTTT.

This clonotype was detected only a few times. The chain has TRBV5-1 and TRBJ2-1, with 8 bases that match TRBD1. Trimming removed 3 bases from V and 9 bases from J; junction bases left unmatched: 17. This CDR3 has 17 residues. The germline V gene has CDR1 SGHRS and CDR2 YFSETQ. CDR3 sequence: CASSSYPGQGRSSEQFF. In nucleotides, the CDR3 is TGCGCCAGCAGCTCATACCCCGGACAGGGTCGATCCAGTGAGCAGTTCTTC.

V and J are TRBV5-1 and TRBJ1-1; TRBD1 is a possible D gene (5 bases). V was clipped by 4 bases and J by 3 bases, with 13 bases between them. The CDR3 has 14 residues. Per the germline V gene, CDR1 is SGHRS and CDR2 is YFSETQ. The CDR3 is CASSGELGDTEAFF. CDR3 in DNA: TGCGCCAGCAGCGGGGAGCTAGGGGACACTGAAGCTTTCTTT.

This clonotype was detected only once. This chain uses TRBV28 with TRBJ1-5, with unresolved D. Germline V gene lookup returns CDR1 MDHEN and CDR2 SYDVKM. The V end lost 8 bases, the J end lost 3 bases, and 8 bases lay between the germline ends. CDR3 length: 12 residues. CDR3 nucleotides: TGTGCCAGCGGGGAAGACAATCAGCCCCAGCATTTT. Protein: CASGEDNQPQHF.

V and J are TRBV5-1 and TRBJ2-3; D is possibly TRBD1 or TRBD2 (5 bases each). CDR1 and CDR2 (germline): SGHRS, YFSETQ. The V end was cut by 3 bases, the J end by 0 bases, with 17 bases between. The CDR3 totals 17 residues. Here the CDR3 DNA reads TGCGCCAGCAGCTCCAAATATGACAGACTAAGCACAGATACGCAGTATTTT. Translating gives CASSSKYDRLSTDTQYF.

The rearrangement uses TRBV20-1 and TRBJ1-5, with TRBD1 matching over 7 bases. The germline V gene encodes CDR1 DFQATT and CDR2 SNEGSKA (reference sequence). CDR3 length: 15 residues. Germline trimming cut 3 bases from V and 0 bases from J; bases unmatched to any gene: 5. The CDR3 sequence is CSARARDSSNQPQHF. For the CDR3, the DNA is TGCAGTGCTAGGGCCAGGGACAGTAGCAATCAGCCCCAGCATTTT.

The chain carries TRBV6-4 and TRBJ1-5; D remains ambiguous. CDR3 length: 14 residues. Germline V gene lookup returns CDR1 MRHNA and CDR2 SNTAGT. The V end lost 0 bases, the J end lost 4 bases, and 7 bases lay between the germline ends. CDR3 nucleotides: TGTGCCAGCAGTGACTCGATTGAGAATCAGCCCCAGCATTTT. Translating gives CASSDSIENQPQHF.

This chain connects TRBV2 to TRBJ1-5; D remains ambiguous. CDR1 and CDR2 (germline): SNHLY, FYNNEI. V lost 0 bases and J 3 bases, leaving 12 bases between the germline ends. The CDR3 is made up of 16 amino acids. CDR3: CASSEALVGFNQPQHF. DNA for the CDR3: TGTGCCAGCAGTGAAGCGCTGGTCGGGTTCAATCAGCCCCAGCATTTT.

V is TRBV2 and J is TRBJ1-5; D is unresolved. Trimming left V 0 bases short and J 4 bases short, with 10 bases between. Germline V gene sequence: CDR1 SNHLY, CDR2 FYNNEI. This CDR3 region has 15 residues. In DNA form, the CDR3 reads TGTGCCAGCAGTGAAGCGCTTATTGGGAATCAGCCCCAGCATTTT. Amino acid sequence: CASSEALIGNQPQHF.

This chain uses TRBV12-5 with TRBJ1-5; D perhaps matches TRBD1 (6 bases). V dropped 4 bases and J dropped 2 bases, with 18 bases sitting between them. The CDR3 is 17 amino acids. CDR1 is LGHNT, CDR2 FRNRAP, per germline. The CDR3 protein is CASGWALGGAGNQPQHF. The CDR3 DNA is TGTGCTAGTGGTTGGGCGTTGGGGGGCGCGGGCAATCAGCCCCAGCATTTT.

The V and J genes are TRBV27 and TRBJ2-3; no definite D call. Looked up from germline, CDR1 is MNHEY and CDR2 is SMNVEV (reference sequence). The CDR3 is 13 residues long. The ends were cut back, 2 bases at V and 4 bases at J, with 7 bases in the middle. CDR3 DNA sequence: TGTGCCAGCAGTTTAAACGGGCCAGATACGCAGTATTTT. Residues: CASSLNGPDTQYF.

This clonotype has more than one count but fewer than ten. The chain employs TRBV9 and TRBJ1-1; D ambiguous. CDR1 SGDLS and CDR2 YYNGEE come from the germline V gene. CDR3 size: 12 residues. V was clipped by 0 bases and J by 8 bases, with 8 bases between them. The CDR3 spells CASSVACLEAFF. The CDR3 DNA follows: TGTGCCAGCAGCGTAGCTTGCCTCGAAGCTTTCTTT.

The chain has TRBV27 and TRBJ2-6; D is unclear. Trimming removed 7 bases from V and 0 bases from J, with 13 bases in between. Germline-derived CDR1 and CDR2 are MNHEY and SMNVEV (reference sequence). The CDR3 consists of 16 residues. CDR3: CASTLGPGSGANVLTF. DNA for the CDR3: TGTGCCAGCACCCTTGGCCCGGGCTCTGGGGCCAACGTCCTGACTTTC.

The chain joins TRBV2 to TRBJ2-6; tentative D call: TRBD1 (5 bases). This CDR3 is built from 18 residues. The ends were cut back, 0 bases at V and 3 bases at J, with 15 bases in the middle. CDR1 is SNHLY and CDR2 is FYNNEI in the germline V gene. The chain's CDR3 is CASSEAAGSIRGANVLTF. CDR3 DNA: TGTGCCAGCAGTGAAGCCGCAGGGTCAATACGTGGGGCCAACGTCCTGACTTTC.

The chain is built from TRBV4-1 and TRBJ1-1; no clear D. V lost 1 base and J 8 bases, leaving 26 bases between the germline ends. CDR1 and CDR2 from the germline V gene are MGHRA and YSYEKL. The CDR3 extends over 18 amino acids. The CDR3 DNA reads TGCGCCAGCAGCCAAGCCCCGACGGGCGTACGTCCGGGAGGAGAAGCTTTCTTT. Translated: CASSQAPTGVRPGGEAFF.

With regard to this clonotype: Germline and junction disagree at one end, which may indicate a read error. The chain recombines TRBV7-7 with TRBJ2-1, with a weak D call TRBD1 (5 bases). Per germline, CDR1 SSHAT and CDR2 FNYEAQ (reference sequence). This CDR3 is 12 amino acids long. The CDR3 region has the DNA TGTGCTAGCAGCTTAGGGGAAGGTGAGCAGTTCTTC. Translation gives CASSLGEGEQFF.

This chain connects TRBV9 to TRBJ2-1, with D maybe TRBD1 (6 bases). This CDR3 spans 14 amino acids. Germline CDR1 and CDR2: SGDLS and YYNGEE. V lost 4 bases to trimming and J lost 7 bases, with 15 bases between them. CDR3: CASSFAAQGNEQFF. The CDR3 DNA is TGTGCCAGCAGCTTCGCGGCTCAGGGGAATGAGCAGTTCTTC.